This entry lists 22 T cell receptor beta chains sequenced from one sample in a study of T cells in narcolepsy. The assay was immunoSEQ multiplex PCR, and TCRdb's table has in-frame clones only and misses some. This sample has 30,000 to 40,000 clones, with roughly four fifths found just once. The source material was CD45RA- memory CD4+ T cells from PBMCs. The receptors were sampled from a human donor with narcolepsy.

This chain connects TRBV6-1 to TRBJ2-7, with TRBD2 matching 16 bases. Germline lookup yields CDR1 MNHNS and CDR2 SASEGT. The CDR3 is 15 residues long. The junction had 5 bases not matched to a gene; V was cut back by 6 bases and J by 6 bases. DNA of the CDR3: TGTGCCAGCAGAGCCGGGACTAGCGGGAGGGCCGAGCAGTACTTC. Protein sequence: CASRAGTSGRAEQYF.

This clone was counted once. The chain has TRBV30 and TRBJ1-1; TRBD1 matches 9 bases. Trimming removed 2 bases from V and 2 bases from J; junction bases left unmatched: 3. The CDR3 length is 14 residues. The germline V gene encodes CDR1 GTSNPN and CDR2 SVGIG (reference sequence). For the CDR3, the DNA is TGTGCCTGGAGTAGGGACAGGGTTAACACTGAAGCTTTCTTT. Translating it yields CAWSRDRVNTEAFF.

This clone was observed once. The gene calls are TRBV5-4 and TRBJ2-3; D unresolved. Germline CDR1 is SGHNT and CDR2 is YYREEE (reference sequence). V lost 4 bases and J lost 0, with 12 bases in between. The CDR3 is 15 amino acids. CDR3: CASSRHLDSTDTQYF. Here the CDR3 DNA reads TGTGCCAGCAGCCGACACCTAGACAGCACAGATACGCAGTATTTT.

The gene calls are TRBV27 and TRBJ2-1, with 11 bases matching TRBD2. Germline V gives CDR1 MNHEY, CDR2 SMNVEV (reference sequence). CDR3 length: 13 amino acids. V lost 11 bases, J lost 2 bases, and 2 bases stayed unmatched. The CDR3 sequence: CAVAGGAYNEQFF. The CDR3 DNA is TGTGCCGTAGCGGGAGGGGCCTACAATGAGCAGTTCTTC.

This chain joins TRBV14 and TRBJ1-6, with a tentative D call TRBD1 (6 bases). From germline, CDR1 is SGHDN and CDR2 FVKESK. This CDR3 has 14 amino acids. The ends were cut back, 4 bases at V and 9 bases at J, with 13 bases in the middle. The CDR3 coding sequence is TGTGCCAGCAGCCGGATGACAGGTCCTTCACCCCTCCACTTT. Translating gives CASSRMTGPSPLHF.

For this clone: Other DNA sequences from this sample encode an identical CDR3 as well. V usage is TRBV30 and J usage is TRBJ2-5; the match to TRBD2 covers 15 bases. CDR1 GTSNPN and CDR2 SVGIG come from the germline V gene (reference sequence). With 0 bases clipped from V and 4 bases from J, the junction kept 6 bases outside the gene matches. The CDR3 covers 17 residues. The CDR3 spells CAWSVRGLAGGSETQYF. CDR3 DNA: TGTGCCTGGAGTGTACGGGGACTAGCGGGAGGTTCAGAGACCCAGTACTTC. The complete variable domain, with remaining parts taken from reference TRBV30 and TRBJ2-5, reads SQTIHQWPATLVQPVGSPLSLECTVEGTSNPNLYWYRQAAGRGLQLLFYSVGIGQISSEVPQNLSASRPQDRQFILSSKKLLLSDSGFYLCAWSVRGLAGGSETQYFGPGTRLLVL.

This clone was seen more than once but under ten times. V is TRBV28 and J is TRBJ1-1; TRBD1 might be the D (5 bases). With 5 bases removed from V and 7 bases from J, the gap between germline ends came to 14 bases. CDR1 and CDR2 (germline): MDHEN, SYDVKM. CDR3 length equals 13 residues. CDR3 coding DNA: TGTGCCAGCAGTCGCCTCAGCGGGGGTGAAGCTTTCTTT. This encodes CASSRLSGGEAFF.

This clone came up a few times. CDR3 protein: CSAEGGGGETQYF. DNA of the CDR3: TGCAGCGCCGAGGGGGGGGGCGGAGAGACCCAGTACTTC. The rearrangement joins TRBV29-1 to TRBJ2-5, with D perhaps matching TRBD2 (7 bases). The V end was cut by 7 bases, the J end by 4 bases, with 16 bases between. Germline CDR1 is SQVTM and CDR2 is ANQGSEA. CDR3 length: 13 amino acids.

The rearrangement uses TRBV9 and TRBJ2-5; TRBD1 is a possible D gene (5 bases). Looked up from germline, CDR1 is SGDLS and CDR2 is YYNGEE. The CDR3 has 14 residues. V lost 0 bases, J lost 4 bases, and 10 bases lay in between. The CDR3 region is CASSVVSQGETQYF. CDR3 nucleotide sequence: TGTGCCAGCAGCGTAGTATCTCAGGGAGAGACCCAGTACTTC.

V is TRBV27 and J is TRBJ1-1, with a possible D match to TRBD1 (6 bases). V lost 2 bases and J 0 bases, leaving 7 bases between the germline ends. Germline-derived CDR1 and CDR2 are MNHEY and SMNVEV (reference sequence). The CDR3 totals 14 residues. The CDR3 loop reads CASSLNRVNTEAFF. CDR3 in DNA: TGTGCCAGCAGTTTAAACAGGGTGAACACTGAAGCTTTCTTT.

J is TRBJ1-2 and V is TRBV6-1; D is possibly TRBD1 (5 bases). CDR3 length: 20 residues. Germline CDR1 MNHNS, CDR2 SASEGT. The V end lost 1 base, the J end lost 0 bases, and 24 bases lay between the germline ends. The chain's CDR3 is CASSEELWSGTHPANYGYTF. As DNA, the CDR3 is TGTGCCAGCAGTGAAGAGTTATGGTCAGGGACCCATCCAGCTAACTATGGCTACACCTTC.

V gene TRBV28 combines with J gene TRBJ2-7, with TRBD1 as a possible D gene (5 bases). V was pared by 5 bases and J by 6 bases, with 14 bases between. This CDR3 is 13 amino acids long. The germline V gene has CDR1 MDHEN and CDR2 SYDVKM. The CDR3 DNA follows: TGTGCCAGCAGTACCAGCGCAGGGCTCGAGCAGTACTTC. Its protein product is CASSTSAGLEQYF.

CDR3 protein: CSASSRGYTF. DNA of the CDR3: TGCAGTGCTAGTAGTAGGGGCTACACCTTC. The chain joins TRBV20-1 to TRBJ1-2; D not resolved. Germline CDR1 DFQATT, CDR2 SNEGSKA (reference sequence). V gave up 3 bases and J gave up 8 bases, with 7 bases separating them. This CDR3 is 10 amino acids long.

CDR3 DNA: TGTGCCAGCGTTCAGCGGACCGGGGAGCTGTTTTTT. Amino acids: CASVQRTGELFF. The rearrangement joins TRBV7-9 to TRBJ2-2; perhaps TRBD2 as D (5 bases). The CDR3 runs 12 residues. Trimming pared 8 bases from V and 5 bases from J, leaving 9 bases between. The germline V gene encodes CDR1 SEHNR and CDR2 FQNEAQ (reference sequence).

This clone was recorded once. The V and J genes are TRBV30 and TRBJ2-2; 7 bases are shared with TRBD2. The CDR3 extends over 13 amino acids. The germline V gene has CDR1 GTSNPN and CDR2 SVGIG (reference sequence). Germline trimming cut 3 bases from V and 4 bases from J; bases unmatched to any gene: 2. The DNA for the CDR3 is TGTGCCTGGAGAACGGGGGGCACCGGGGAGCTGTTTTTT. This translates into CAWRTGGTGELFF. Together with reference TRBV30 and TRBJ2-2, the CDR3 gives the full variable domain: SQTIHQWPATLVQPVGSPLSLECTVEGTSNPNLYWYRQAAGRGLQLLFYSVGIGQISSEVPQNLSASRPQDRQFILSSKKLLLSDSGFYLCAWRTGGTGELFFGEGSRLTVL.

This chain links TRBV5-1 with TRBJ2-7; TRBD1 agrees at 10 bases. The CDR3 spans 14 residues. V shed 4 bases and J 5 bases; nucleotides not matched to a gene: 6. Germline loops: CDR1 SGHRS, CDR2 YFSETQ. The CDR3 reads CASSPSGTGDEQYF. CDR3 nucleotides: TGCGCCAGCAGCCCATCCGGGACAGGGGACGAGCAGTACTTC. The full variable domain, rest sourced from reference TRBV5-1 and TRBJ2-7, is KAGVTQTPRYLIKTRGQQVTLSCSPISGHRSVSWYQQTPGQGLQFLFEYFSETQRNKGNFPGRFSGRQFSNSRSEMNVSTLELGDSALYLCASSPSGTGDEQYFGPGTRLTVT.

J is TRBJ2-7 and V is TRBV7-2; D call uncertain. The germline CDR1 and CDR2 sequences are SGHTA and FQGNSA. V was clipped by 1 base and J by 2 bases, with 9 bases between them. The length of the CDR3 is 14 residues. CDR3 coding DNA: TGTGCCAGCAGCTTAGGGGCAGATACCTACGAGCAGTACTTC. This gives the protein CASSLGADTYEQYF.

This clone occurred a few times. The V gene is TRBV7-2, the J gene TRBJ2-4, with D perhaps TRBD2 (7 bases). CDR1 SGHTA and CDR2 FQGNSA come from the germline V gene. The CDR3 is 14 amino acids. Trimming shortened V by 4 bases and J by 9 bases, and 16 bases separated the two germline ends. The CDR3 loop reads CASSSMGGLGIQYF. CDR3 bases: TGTGCCAGCAGCTCGATGGGGGGGCTGGGCATTCAGTACTTC.

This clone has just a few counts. The CDR3 sequence is CASSHGDRAENSPLHF. The CDR3 DNA reads TGTGCCAGCAGCCACGGAGACAGGGCCGAAAATTCACCCCTCCACTTT. V and J are TRBV4-2 and TRBJ1-6; TRBD1 matches at 7 bases. The CDR3 consists of 16 residues. V lost 3 bases, J lost 7 bases, and 9 bases stayed unmatched. From germline, CDR1 is LGHNA and CDR2 YNFKEQ.

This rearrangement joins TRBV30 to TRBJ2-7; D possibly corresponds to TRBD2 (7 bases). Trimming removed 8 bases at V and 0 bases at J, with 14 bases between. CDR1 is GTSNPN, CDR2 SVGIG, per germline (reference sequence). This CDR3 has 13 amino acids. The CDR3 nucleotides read TGTGCCACAAAGCGGGACAACTCCTACGAGCAGTACTTC. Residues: CATKRDNSYEQYF.

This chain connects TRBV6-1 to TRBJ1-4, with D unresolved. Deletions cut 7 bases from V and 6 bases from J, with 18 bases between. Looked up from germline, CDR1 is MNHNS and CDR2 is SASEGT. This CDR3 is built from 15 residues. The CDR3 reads CASTKVRTADEKLFF. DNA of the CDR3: TGTGCCAGCACCAAAGTGAGGACTGCTGATGAAAAACTGTTTTTT.

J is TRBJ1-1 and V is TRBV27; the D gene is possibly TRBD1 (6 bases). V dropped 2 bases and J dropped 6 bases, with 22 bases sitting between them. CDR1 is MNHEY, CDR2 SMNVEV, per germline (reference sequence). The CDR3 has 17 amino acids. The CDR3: CASSLMSPGQYGAEAFF. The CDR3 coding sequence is TGTGCCAGCAGTTTAATGTCCCCGGGACAATACGGCGCTGAAGCTTTCTTT.